The clone carrying this T cell receptor beta chain was found a few times. These data originate in a study of T cells in Graves' hyperthyroidism and ophthalmopathy. Amplification of TCR beta CDR3 regions used RNA as the template. During a first-round RT-PCR of the TCR CDR3, the HTBI primer set was used. TCRdb processed the multiplex PCR reads anew with MiXCR; each CDR3 protein has one entry. This sample has roughly 700,000 distinct CDR3 sequences, with approximately 14% found just once. The material sequenced was blood. This TCR was sampled from a woman aged 18-29 years with Graves' hyperthyroidism.

Here the CDR3 reads CATGWGGKEQFF. DNA for the CDR3: TGTGCCACCGGCTGGGGGGGAAAGGAGCAGTTCTTC. This chain uses TRBV19 with TRBJ2-1, with 7 bases fitting TRBD2. This CDR3 spans 12 amino acids. CDR1 is LNHDA and CDR2 is SQIVND in the germline V gene (reference sequence). V lost 10 bases to trimming and J lost 10 bases; unmatched junction nucleotides: 10.